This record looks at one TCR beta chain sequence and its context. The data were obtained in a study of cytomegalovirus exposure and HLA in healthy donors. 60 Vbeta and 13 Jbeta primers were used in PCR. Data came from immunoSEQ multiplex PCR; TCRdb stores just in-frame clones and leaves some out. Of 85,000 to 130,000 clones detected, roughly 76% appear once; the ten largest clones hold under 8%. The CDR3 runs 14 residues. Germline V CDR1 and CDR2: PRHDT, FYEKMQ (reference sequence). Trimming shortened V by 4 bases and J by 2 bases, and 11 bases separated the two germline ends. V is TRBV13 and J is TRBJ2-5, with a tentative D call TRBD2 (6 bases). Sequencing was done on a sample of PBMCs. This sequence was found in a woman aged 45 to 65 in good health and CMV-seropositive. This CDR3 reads CASSSRGVQETQYF. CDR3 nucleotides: TGTGCCAGCAGCTCCCGCGGGGTTCAAGAGACCCAGTACTTC.